This TCR beta chain emerged from a study of CXCR3-negative and CXCR3-positive naive CD8 T cells. CDR3 length: 14 residues. CDR1 is ENHRY and CDR2 is SYGVKD in the germline V gene. Regarding this clonotype: Its antigen is as yet unknown.

The TRB libraries of cDNA were built by UMI-labeled 5' RACE. TCRdb reworked the 5' RACE reads into one entry per CDR3 protein, no DNA. The sample data list about 150,000 distinct CDR3 sequences. General study results and limits: CXCR3-positive naive cells carried more hydrophobic TRB CDR3s than CXCR3-negative naive cells did.

Sequencing was performed on naive CXCR3+ CD8+ T cells from blood. Sample subset: CD45RO-CCR7+CD27+CD95- naive CD8+ T cells expressing CXCR3 (TNR3+). This receptor was taken from a human donor in good health. Some clones in this sample may be carry-over from other donors' samples. J is TRBJ2-1 and V is TRBV10-3; TCRdb calls TRBD1, which cannot be checked without DNA. The CDR3 sequence is CATWGGAAYDEQFF.